The 14 T cell receptor beta chains below were found in one sample sequenced in a study of blood T cell repertoires in COVID-19. Profiling relied on immunoSEQ multiplex PCR, and the TCRdb table lists in-frame clones only, not all of them. The sample has 200,000 to 250,000 clones; about 86% are singletons. Material for sequencing was peripheral blood. The receptor set was obtained from a man younger than 35 with active or convalescent COVID-19.

This chain joins TRBV5-4 and TRBJ1-2; 9 nucleotides match TRBD1. The CDR3 runs 13 residues. Germline assignment: CDR1 SGHNT and CDR2 YYREEE (reference sequence). J lost 8 bases, V lost 1 base, and 3 bases had no gene match. CDR3 region: CASSLNRGHGYTF. The CDR3 bases are TGTGCCAGCAGCTTGAACAGGGGGCACGGCTACACCTTC.

The V and J genes are TRBV7-3 and TRBJ2-1; the D gene is possibly TRBD2 (6 bases). The CDR3 runs 13 residues. Trimming shortened V by 5 bases and J by 5 bases, and 10 bases separated the two germline ends. Germline CDR1 SGHTA, CDR2 FQGTGA. For the CDR3, the DNA is TGTGCCAGCAGCCCGGGACTTAACAATGAGCAGTTCTTC. Translating gives CASSPGLNNEQFF.

The chain couples TRBV2 to TRBJ1-2, with a weak D call TRBD1 (6 bases). V lost 4 bases and J 2 bases, leaving 11 bases between the germline ends. CDR3 size: 14 residues. Germline lookup yields CDR1 SNHLY and CDR2 FYNNEI. The CDR3 region has the DNA TGTGCCAGCAGTGTTTACCAGGGGAACTATGGCTACACCTTC. Its translation: CASSVYQGNYGYTF.

This chain connects TRBV7-9 to TRBJ1-1; 9 bases fit TRBD1. Trimming took 5 bases from V and 4 from J; bases not matched to a gene: 8. The CDR3 sequence is 15 residues long. Per the germline V gene, CDR1 is SEHNR and CDR2 is FQNEAQ (reference sequence). As DNA, the CDR3 is TGTGCCAGCAGCCCACAGGGGGCGATGGTCACTGAAGCTTTCTTT. It is translated as CASSPQGAMVTEAFF.

This clone was detected once. The gene calls are TRBV5-1 and TRBJ2-7; perhaps TRBD2 as D (5 bases). V lost 1 base to trimming and J lost 0 bases, with 17 bases between them. CDR1 SGHRS and CDR2 YFSETQ come from the germline V gene. This CDR3 has 17 amino acids. The CDR3 region is CASSLFRPGSSSYEQYF. CDR3 in DNA: TGCGCCAGCAGCTTGTTCCGCCCGGGGTCCAGCTCCTACGAGCAGTACTTC.

The gene calls are TRBV5-4 and TRBJ2-2, with D possibly matching TRBD2 (6 bases). The CDR3 loop spans 15 amino acids. CDR1 is SGHNT and CDR2 is YYREEE in the germline V gene (reference sequence). Trimming stripped 4 bases from V and 6 bases from J, with 16 bases between. The CDR3 DNA is TGTGCCAGCAGCGCTTCACGGGAGCGGGCCGGGGAGCTGTTTTTT. As protein: CASSASRERAGELFF.

The chain couples TRBV9 to TRBJ2-2; D is unresolved. The CDR3 extends over 13 amino acids. V was shortened by 7 bases and J by 0 bases, with 7 bases between the two germline ends. Germline V CDR1 and CDR2: SGDLS, YYNGEE. This CDR3 is CASQSTNTGELFF. As DNA, the CDR3 is TGTGCCAGCCAATCCACGAACACCGGGGAGCTGTTTTTT.

This chain connects TRBV7-9 to TRBJ2-3, with D perhaps TRBD2 (5 bases). This CDR3 comprises 17 residues. V was cut by 4 bases and J by 0 bases, with 17 bases left in between. Per the germline V gene, CDR1 is SEHNR and CDR2 is FQNEAQ (reference sequence). The CDR3 spells CASSYSGVGVSTDTQYF. The CDR3 nucleotides are TGTGCCAGCAGCTATTCCGGGGTGGGAGTTAGCACAGATACGCAGTATTTT.

A few counts support this clone. The chain couples TRBV2 to TRBJ2-7; D is possibly TRBD2 (6 bases). This CDR3 comprises 13 residues. V lost 11 bases, J lost 1 base, and 15 bases lay in between. Germline-derived CDR1 and CDR2 are SNHLY and FYNNEI. The DNA of the CDR3 is TGTGCCGGCCGGGACTTCTTATCCTACGAGCAGTACTTC. Protein product: CAGRDFLSYEQYF.

The chain combines TRBV3-1 (or the pseudogene TRBV3-2) with TRBJ2-6, with 8 bases identical to TRBD1. The CDR3 runs to 19 residues. Germline lookup yields CDR1 LGHDT and CDR2 YNNKEL (reference sequence). Trimming removed 2 bases from V and 1 base from J; junction bases left unmatched: 10. CDR3 in DNA: TGTGCCAGCAGCCAAATCGGCAGGGGGCTTGTGTCTGGGGCCAACGTCCTGACTTTC. Translated: CASSQIGRGLVSGANVLTF.

The chain couples TRBV25-1 to TRBJ2-7; TRBD2 agrees at 11 bases. Losses at the gene ends were 3 bases for V and 3 bases for J; bases not matched to a gene: 7. The CDR3 is 16 amino acids. CDR1 is MGHDK and CDR2 is SYGVNS in the germline V gene. The CDR3 protein is CASSESSGRFDYEQYF. Written as DNA, the CDR3 is TGTGCCAGCAGTGAGTCTAGCGGGAGGTTTGACTACGAGCAGTACTTC.

The chain employs TRBV12-5 and TRBJ1-5; TRBD1 matches 9 bases. The CDR3 is 18 residues long. V lost 1 base and J lost 6; bases outside the gene matches: 13. Germline CDR1 LGHNT, CDR2 FRNRAP. The CDR3 bases are TGTGCTAGTGGTTTGGACCCCCGGGACAGGGTAGTTTTTCAGCCCCAGCATTTT. Encoded protein: CASGLDPRDRVVFQPQHF.

This clone was picked up many times. The chain is built from TRBV28 and TRBJ2-2; 8 nucleotides align to TRBD2. Germline values: CDR1 MDHEN, CDR2 SYDVKM. This CDR3 has 13 residues. The V segment lost 5 bases and the J segment 5 bases; nucleotides outside the gene matches: 1. The CDR3 nucleotides are TGTGCCAGCAGTGGGACTAGAACCGGGGAGCTGTTTTTT. Translated: CASSGTRTGELFF.

This chain connects TRBV2 to TRBJ2-1, with 11 bases fitting TRBD2. Trimming removed 4 bases from V and 4 bases from J; junction bases left unmatched: 6. CDR1 is SNHLY, CDR2 FYNNEI, per germline. The CDR3 covers 16 residues. The DNA for the CDR3 is TGTGCCAGCAGTGGAAGGACTAGCGGGTCTTACAATGAGCAGTTCTTC. Translating gives CASSGRTSGSYNEQFF.